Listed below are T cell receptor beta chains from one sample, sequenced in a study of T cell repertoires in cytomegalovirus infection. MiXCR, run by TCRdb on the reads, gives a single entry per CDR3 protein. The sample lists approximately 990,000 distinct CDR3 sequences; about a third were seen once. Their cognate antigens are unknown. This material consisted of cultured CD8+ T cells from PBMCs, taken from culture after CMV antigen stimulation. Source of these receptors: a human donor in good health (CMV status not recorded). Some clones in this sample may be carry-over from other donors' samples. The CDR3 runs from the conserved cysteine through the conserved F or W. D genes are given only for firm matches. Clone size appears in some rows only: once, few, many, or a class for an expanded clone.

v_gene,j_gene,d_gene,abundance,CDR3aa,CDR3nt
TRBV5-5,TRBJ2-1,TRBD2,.,CASSSQGRVENEQFF,TGTGCCAGCAGCTCCCAAGGGAGGGTTGAGAATGAGCAGTTCTTC
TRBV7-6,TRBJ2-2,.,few,CASSLNPGELFF,TGTGCCAGCAGCTTAAACCCCGGGGAGCTGTTTTTT
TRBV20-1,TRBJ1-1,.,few,CSARVPGMNTEAFF,TGCAGTGCTAGAGTCCCAGGGATGAACACTGAAGCTTTCTTT
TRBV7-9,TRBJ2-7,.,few,CASSLASSREQYF,TGTGCCAGCAGCTTAGCGAGCTCCCGAGAGCAGTACTTC
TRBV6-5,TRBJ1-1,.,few,CASSYEGSAEAFF,TGTGCCAGCAGTTACGAGGGAAGCGCTGAAGCTTTCTTT
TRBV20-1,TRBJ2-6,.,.,CSVPDRSSTSGANVLTF,TGCAGTGTCCCAGACAGGTCCTCAACCTCTGGGGCCAACGTCCTGACTTTC
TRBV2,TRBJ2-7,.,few,CASCFSGSLYEQYF,TGTGCCAGCTGCTTTTCGGGATCCTTGTACGAGCAGTACTTC
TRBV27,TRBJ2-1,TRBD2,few,CASSLLASGGLYNEQFF,TGTGCCAGCAGTTTATTGGCTAGCGGGGGACTATACAATGAGCAGTTCTTC
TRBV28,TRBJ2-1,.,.,CASSLGAGWRSNEQFF,TGTGCCAGCAGTTTGGGGGCGGGGTGGAGGTCCAATGAGCAGTTCTTC
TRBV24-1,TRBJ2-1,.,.,CATAHQETQFF,TGTGCCACAGCTCATCAGGAGACGCAGTTCTTC
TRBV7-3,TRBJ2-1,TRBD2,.,CASARGGPYNEQFF,TGTGCCAGTGCTCGCGGGGGGCCTTACAATGAGCAGTTCTTC
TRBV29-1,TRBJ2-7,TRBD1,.,CSVGDRGFYEQYF,TGCAGCGTGGGGGACAGGGGTTTCTACGAGCAGTACTTC
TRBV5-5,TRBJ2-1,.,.,CASRTDRDGGIKQFF,TGTGCCAGCAGGACGGACAGGGACGGGGGGATTAAGCAGTTCTTC
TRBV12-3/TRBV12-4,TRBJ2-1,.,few,CASSLDYGEQFF,TGTGCCAGCAGTTTAGACTACGGTGAGCAGTTCTTC
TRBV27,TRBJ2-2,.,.,CASGRTGELFF,TGTGCCAGCGGACGCACCGGGGAGCTGTTTTTT
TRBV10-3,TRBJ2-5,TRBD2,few,CAISESFGAGEETQYF,TGTGCCATCAGTGAGTCGTTCGGGGCGGGGGAAGAGACCCAGTACTTC
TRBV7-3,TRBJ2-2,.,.,CASPRSGTPSAGELFF,TGTGCCAGTCCGCGTTCCGGGACCCCATCGGCCGGGGAGCTGTTTTTT
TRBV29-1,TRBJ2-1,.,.,CSVAQGREQFF,TGCAGCGTCGCTCAGGGGCGTGAGCAGTTCTTC
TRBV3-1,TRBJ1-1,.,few,CASSPFFTTRPNTEAFF,TGTGCCAGCAGCCCGTTCTTCACGACTCGACCGAACACTGAAGCTTTCTTT
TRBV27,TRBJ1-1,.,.,CASSWPGVTEAFF,TGTGCCAGCAGTTGGCCAGGGGTCACTGAAGCCTTCTTT
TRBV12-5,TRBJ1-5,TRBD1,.,CASGLGQGSQPQHF,TGTGCTAGTGGTTTAGGACAGGGGAGTCAGCCCCAGCATTTT
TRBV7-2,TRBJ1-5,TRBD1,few,CASSATGGAGQPQHF,TGTGCCAGCAGCGCCACAGGGGGCGCTGGTCAGCCCCAGCATTTT
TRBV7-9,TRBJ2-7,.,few,CASSSGLKQYF,TGTGCCAGCAGCTCCGGGCTCAAGCAGTACTTC
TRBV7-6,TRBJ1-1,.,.,CASSPGGGLYTEAFF,TGTGCCAGCAGCCCCGGTGGGGGGTTGTACACTGAAGCTTTCTTT
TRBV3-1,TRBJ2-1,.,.,CASSLPGGGAHNEQFF,TGTGCCAGCAGCCTACCAGGGGGGGGGGCCCACAATGAGCAGTTCTTC
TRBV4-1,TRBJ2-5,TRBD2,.,CASSQRLAGARTETQYF,TGCGCCAGCAGCCAAAGACTAGCGGGGGCCCGTACGGAGACCCAGTACTTC
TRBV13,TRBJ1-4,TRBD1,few,CASSPTGEKGATNEKLFF,TGTGCCAGCAGCCCGACAGGGGAGAAGGGAGCAACTAATGAAAAACTGTTTTTT
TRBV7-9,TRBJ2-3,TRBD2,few,CASSLVWASGASTDTQYF,TGTGCCAGCAGCTTAGTCTGGGCTAGCGGGGCTAGCACAGATACGCAGTATTTT
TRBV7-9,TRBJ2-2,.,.,CASIQTEMITGELFF,TGTGCCAGCATCCAGACTGAGATGATAACCGGGGAGCTGTTTTTT
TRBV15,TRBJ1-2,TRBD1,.,CATSKRDRGPGSYGYTF,TGTGCCACCAGCAAACGGGACAGGGGGCCCGGTAGCTATGGCTACACCTTC
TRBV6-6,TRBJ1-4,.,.,CASSTRPGTRPRMVVLEKLFF,TGTGCCAGCAGTACCCGTCCCGGGACACGGCCTCGCATGGTGGTACTGGAAAAACTGTTTTTT
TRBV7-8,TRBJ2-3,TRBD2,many,CASSLRLAGGLDTQYF,TGTGCCAGCAGCTTACGACTAGCGGGGGGGCTGGATACGCAGTATTTT
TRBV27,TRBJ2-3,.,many,CASSFSSSGTDTQYF,TGTGCCAGCAGTTTCTCAAGCAGCGGCACAGATACGCAGTATTTT
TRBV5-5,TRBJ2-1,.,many,CASSLVQVGRVYNEQFF,TGTGCCAGCAGCTTGGTGCAGGTCGGAAGGGTTTACAATGAGCAGTTCTTC
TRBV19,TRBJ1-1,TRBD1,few,CASSPRTGENTEAFF,TGTGCCAGTAGTCCTCGGACAGGAGAGAACACTGAAGCTTTCTTT
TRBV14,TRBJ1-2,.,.,CASSQATGGRDYGYTF,TGTGCCAGCAGCCAAGCGACGGGGGGCCGCGACTATGGCTACACCTTC
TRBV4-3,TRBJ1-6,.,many,CASSQDWTGVGSPLHF,TGCGCCAGCAGCCAAGATTGGACGGGGGTAGGATCACCCCTCCACTTT
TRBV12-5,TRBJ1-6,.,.,CASGYDSPLHF,TGTGCTAGTGGTTACGATTCACCCCTCCACTTT
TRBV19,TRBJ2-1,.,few,CASSISRSSYNEQFF,TGTGCCAGTAGTATAAGTAGGAGCTCCTACAATGAGCAGTTCTTC
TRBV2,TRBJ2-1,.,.,CASSEGRDYNEQFF,TGTGCCAGCAGTGAAGGAAGGGACTACAATGAGCAGTTCTTC
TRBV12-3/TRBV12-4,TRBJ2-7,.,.,CASSAGSGGNYEQYF,TGTGCCAGCAGTGCCGGCTCAGGGGGGAACTACGAGCAGTACTTC
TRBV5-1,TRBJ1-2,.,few,CASSLRPWGGPGGYTF,TGCGCCAGCAGCTTGCGCCCGTGGGGCGGTCCAGGAGGCTACACCTTC
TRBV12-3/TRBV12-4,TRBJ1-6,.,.,CASSLRRDNSPLHF,TGTGCCAGCAGTTTACGGCGGGATAATTCACCCCTCCACTTT
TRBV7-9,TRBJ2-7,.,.,CASSANRDASYEQYF,TGTGCCAGCAGCGCTAACAGGGACGCCTCCTACGAGCAGTACTTC
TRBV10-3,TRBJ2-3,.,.,CVISESALTDTQYF,TGTGTCATCAGTGAGTCGGCTCTCACAGATACGCAGTATTTT
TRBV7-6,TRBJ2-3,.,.,CASSLGLGKDTQYF,TGTGCCAGCAGCTTAGGATTAGGAAAAGATACGCAGTATTTT
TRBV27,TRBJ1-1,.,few,CASSPGWAAEAFF,TGTGCCAGCAGTCCCGGGTGGGCCGCTGAAGCTTTCTTT
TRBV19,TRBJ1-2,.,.,CASIHKGATTYPLYGYTF,TGTGCCAGTATTCATAAAGGGGCGACTACGTATCCACTATATGGCTACACCTTC
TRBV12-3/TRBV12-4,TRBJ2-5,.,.,CASSSHEETQYF,TGTGCCAGCAGTTCCCACGAAGAGACCCAGTACTTC
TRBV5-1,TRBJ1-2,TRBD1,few,CASSLEQGASGYTF,TGCGCCAGCAGCTTGGAACAGGGGGCTTCTGGCTACACCTTC
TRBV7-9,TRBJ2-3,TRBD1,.,CASSFHRQGSDTQYF,TGTGCCAGCAGCTTCCACAGACAGGGGTCAGATACGCAGTATTTT
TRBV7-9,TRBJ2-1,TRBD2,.,CASSLGGPGLSYEQFF,TGTGCCAGCAGCTTAGGAGGTCCGGGACTATCGTATGAGCAGTTCTTC
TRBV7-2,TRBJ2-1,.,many,CASSLGYRGGTYNEQFF,TGTGCCAGCAGCTTAGGATATCGGGGTGGGACCTACAATGAGCAGTTCTTC
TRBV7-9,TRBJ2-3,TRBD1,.,CASSYRDRGSDTQYF,TGTGCCAGCAGCTACCGGGACAGGGGATCAGATACGCAGTATTTT
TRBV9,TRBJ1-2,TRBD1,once,CTSSAGQGAGGYTF,TGTACCAGCAGCGCCGGACAGGGGGCAGGTGGCTACACCTTC
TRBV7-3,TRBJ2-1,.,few,CASSMTGNNEQFF,TGTGCCAGCAGCATGACAGGAAACAATGAGCAGTTCTTC
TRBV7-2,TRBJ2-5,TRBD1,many,CASSRTGVGETQYF,TGTGCCAGCAGCAGAACAGGGGTCGGAGAGACCCAGTACTTC
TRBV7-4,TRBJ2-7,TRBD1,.,CASSFRTGSSYEQYF,TGTGCCAGCAGCTTCCGGACAGGGAGCTCCTACGAGCAGTACTTC